These 15 T cell receptor beta chains came from one sample sequenced in a study of identical twins. TCRdb reprocessed the 5' RACE reads via MiXCR and lists one record per CDR3 protein. This sample yields more than 600,000 distinct CDR3 sequences, of which about 20% are seen a single time; 13% belongs to the top ten. These data are also associated with another study on T cells expressing NK-cell markers.

Sequenced sample: PBMCs. The receptors here all came from a woman under 30 in good health.

V gene TRBV20-1 combines with J gene TRBJ2-3, with 11 positions matching TRBD2. The germline CDR1 and CDR2 sequences are DFQATT and SNEGSKA (reference sequence). With V trimmed by 3 bases and J by 4 bases, 3 bases remained unmatched. The CDR3 has 14 residues. The DNA for the CDR3 is TGCAGTGCTAGCCTAGCGGGGGGATCAGATACGCAGTATTTT. Amino acid sequence: CSASLAGGSDTQYF.

Turning to this clonotype: A much larger clone differs by one base, so this may be a read error. The genes are TRBV3-1 and TRBJ2-2, with 9 bases fitting TRBD2. The germline gives CDR1 LGHDT, CDR2 YNNKEL (reference sequence). This CDR3 is built from 15 residues. The CDR3 region is CATSQAGGRTGELFF. CDR3 nucleotide sequence: TGTGCCACCAGCCAGGCGGGGGGGCGAACCGGGGAGCTGTTTTTT.

This clonotype was detected only a few times. V gene TRBV12-3 or TRBV12-4 combines with J gene TRBJ1-6; 7 nucleotides line up with TRBD1. The length of the CDR3 is 16 residues. V dropped 4 bases and J dropped 10; count of bases not matched to a gene: 13. CDR3 region: CASSSYIDRASSPLHF. CDR3 sequence (DNA): TGTGCCAGCAGTTCATACATAGACAGGGCAAGCTCACCCCTCCACTTT.

Many counts were recorded for this clonotype. V is TRBV15 and J is TRBJ2-4, with unresolved D. The CDR3 runs 14 residues. Germline V gene sequence: CDR1 LNHNV, CDR2 YYDKDF (reference sequence). Trimming stripped 1 base from V and 0 bases from J, with 4 bases between. CDR3 sequence: CATSRGEAKNIQYF. The CDR3 coding sequence is TGTGCCACCAGCAGAGGTGAAGCCAAAAACATTCAGTACTTC.

This clonotype was counted many times. This sequence joins TRBV11-2 and TRBJ1-2, with TRBD1 as a possible D gene (5 bases). The CDR3 is made up of 15 amino acids. The germline V gene encodes CDR1 SGHAT and CDR2 FQNNGV. V was cut by 6 bases and J by 5 bases, with 19 bases left in between. Here the CDR3 reads CASSPRTRPTYGYTF. As DNA, the CDR3 is TGTGCCAGCAGTCCCCGGACACGACCTACGTATGGCTACACCTTC.

This clonotype was seen ten or more times. The V and J genes are TRBV12-3 or TRBV12-4 and TRBJ2-3; weak D call: TRBD2 (6 bases). Trimming took off 2 bases at V and 1 base at J, with 10 bases between the two ends. The CDR3 extends over 15 amino acids. The DNA of the CDR3 is TGTGCCAGCAGTTTATTACCGGGGGGCACAGATACGCAGTATTTT. Amino acids: CASSLLPGGTDTQYF.

This clonotype was counted between two and nine times. The chain is built from TRBV10-3 and TRBJ2-7; D remains unclear. The V end was cut by 7 bases, the J end by 0 bases, with 10 bases between. This CDR3 spans 13 amino acids. Germline values: CDR1 ENHRY, CDR2 SYGVKD. Written as DNA, the CDR3 is TGTGCCATCAAGGACCAAAGCTCCTACGAGCAGTACTTC. Translated, it gives CAIKDQSSYEQYF.

The chain joins TRBV7-3 to TRBJ2-7; the D gene is possibly TRBD2 (6 bases). The V gene's germline CDR1 is SGHTA and CDR2 FQGTGA. This CDR3 contains 15 residues. The V and J ends lost 6 bases and 0 bases respectively, with 15 bases between them. For the CDR3, the DNA is TGTGCCAGCAGTCTTTATCCGGGGGACTCCTACGAGCAGTACTTC. Translating it yields CASSLYPGDSYEQYF.

The chain links TRBV9 to TRBJ2-2, with TRBD1 identical over 8 bases. Germline values: CDR1 SGDLS, CDR2 YYNGEE. The CDR3 is 14 amino acids. V gave up 3 bases and J gave up 6 bases; unmatched junction bases: 4. The CDR3 nucleotides are TGTGCCAGCAGCGCCCGGACAGGGCCCGGGGAGCTGTTTTTT. It is translated as CASSARTGPGELFF.

The rearrangement joins TRBV5-5 to TRBJ1-2, with a weak D call TRBD1 (5 bases). V was clipped by 5 bases and J by 0 bases, with 11 bases between them. The CDR3 consists of 14 residues. Per the germline V gene, CDR1 is SGHKS and CDR2 is YYEKEE (reference sequence). The CDR3 region is CASRPEQANYGYTF. The CDR3 DNA reads as TGTGCCAGCAGACCTGAACAGGCTAACTATGGCTACACCTTC.

The chain is built from TRBV5-1 and TRBJ2-3; possible D gene TRBD1, 6 bases. V was trimmed by 3 bases and J by 2 bases, leaving 19 bases between them. This CDR3 spans 17 amino acids. Per germline, CDR1 SGHRS and CDR2 YFSETQ. The DNA of the CDR3 is TGCGCCAGCAGCTCCCTACCGCAGGGGTTAAACACAGATACGCAGTATTTT. Residues: CASSSLPQGLNTDTQYF.

The chain recombines TRBV20-1 with TRBJ2-3; 7 bases agree with TRBD1. With V trimmed by 4 bases and J by 2 bases, 6 bases remained unmatched. CDR1 and CDR2 from the germline V gene are DFQATT and SNEGSKA (reference sequence). This CDR3 region has 14 residues. The CDR3, as DNA: TGCAGTGCTATGACGAGGGGGCCCACAGATACGCAGTATTTT. Translated: CSAMTRGPTDTQYF.

Ten or more counts support this clonotype. V is TRBV5-1 and J is TRBJ2-7; D unclear. The CDR3 has 15 amino acids. Trimming took off 0 bases at V and 0 bases at J, with 10 bases between the two ends. The V gene's germline CDR1 is SGHRS and CDR2 YFSETQ. CDR3 nucleotides: TGCGCCAGCAGCTTGGGGCAGGCGGACTCCTACGAGCAGTACTTC. It translates to CASSLGQADSYEQYF. The variable domain in full, with the rest retrieved from reference TRBV5-1 and TRBJ2-7, is KAGVTQTPRYLIKTRGQQVTLSCSPISGHRSVSWYQQTPGQGLQFLFEYFSETQRNKGNFPGRFSGRQFSNSRSEMNVSTLELGDSALYLCASSLGQADSYEQYFGPGTRLTVT.

This clonotype came up a few times. V is TRBV5-1 and J is TRBJ1-2; no definite D call. The CDR3 totals 14 residues. Trimming cost V 2 bases and J 5 bases, with 13 bases left between them. Germline V lookup: CDR1 SGHRS, CDR2 YFSETQ. The CDR3 DNA follows: TGCGCCAGCAGCTTAAATATCGACGTATATGGCTACACCTTC. Translation: CASSLNIDVYGYTF. The full variable domain, rest sourced from reference TRBV5-1 and TRBJ1-2, is KAGVTQTPRYLIKTRGQQVTLSCSPISGHRSVSWYQQTPGQGLQFLFEYFSETQRNKGNFPGRFSGRQFSNSRSEMNVSTLELGDSALYLCASSLNIDVYGYTFGSGTRLTVV.

This clonotype showed up just a few times. This chain joins TRBV12-3 or TRBV12-4 and TRBJ2-4; unclear D gene. V was trimmed by 3 bases and J by 16 bases, leaving 22 bases between them. This CDR3 is built from 14 residues. The CDR3 region is CASSFKPGDFSFYF. DNA for the CDR3: TGTGCCAGCAGTTTTAAGCCCGGCGATTTTTCCTTTTACTTC.